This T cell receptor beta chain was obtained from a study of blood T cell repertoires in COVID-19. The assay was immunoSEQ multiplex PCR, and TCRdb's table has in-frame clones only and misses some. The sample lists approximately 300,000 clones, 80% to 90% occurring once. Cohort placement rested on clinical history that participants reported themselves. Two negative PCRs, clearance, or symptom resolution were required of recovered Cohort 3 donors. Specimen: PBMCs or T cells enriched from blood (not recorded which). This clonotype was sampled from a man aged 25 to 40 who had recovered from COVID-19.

CDR3 sequence: CASTLVQGANGYTF. DNA of the CDR3: TGTGCCAGCACCCTGGTCCAGGGGGCGAACGGCTACACCTTC. The V and J genes are TRBV7-9 and TRBJ1-2; the match to TRBD1 covers 8 bases. The CDR3 spans 14 residues. Germline V gene sequence: CDR1 SEHNR, CDR2 FQNEAQ (reference sequence). The trim removed 7 bases at V and 8 bases at J, leaving 12 bases unmatched.